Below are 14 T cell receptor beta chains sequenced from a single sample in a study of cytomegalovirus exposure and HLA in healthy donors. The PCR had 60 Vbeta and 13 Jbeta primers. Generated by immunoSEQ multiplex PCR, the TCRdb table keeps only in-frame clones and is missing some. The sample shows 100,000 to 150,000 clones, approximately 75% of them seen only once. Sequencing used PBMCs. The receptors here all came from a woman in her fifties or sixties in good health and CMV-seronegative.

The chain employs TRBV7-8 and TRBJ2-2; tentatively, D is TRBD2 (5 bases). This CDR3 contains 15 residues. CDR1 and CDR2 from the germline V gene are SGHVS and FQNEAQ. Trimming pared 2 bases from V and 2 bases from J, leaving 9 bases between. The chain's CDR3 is CASSLRLANTGELFF. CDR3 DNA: TGTGCCAGCAGCTTACGGCTAGCCAACACCGGGGAGCTGTTTTTT.

The CDR3 bases are TGTGCCTGGACCCCCCCCACGGAGAATCAGCCCCAGCATTTT. Translated, it gives CAWTPPTENQPQHF. The chain recombines TRBV30 with TRBJ1-5; no definite D call. Germline V gives CDR1 GTSNPN, CDR2 SVGIG (reference sequence). Trimming took 4 bases from V and 4 from J, leaving 14 bases between them. There are 14 residues in the CDR3.

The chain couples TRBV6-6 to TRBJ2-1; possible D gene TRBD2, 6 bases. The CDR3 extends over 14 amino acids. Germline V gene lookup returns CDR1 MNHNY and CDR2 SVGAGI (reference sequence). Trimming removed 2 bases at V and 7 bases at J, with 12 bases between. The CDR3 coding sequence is TGTGCCAGCAGTTACGACTCTAGCGCAAATGAGCAGTTCTTC. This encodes CASSYDSSANEQFF.

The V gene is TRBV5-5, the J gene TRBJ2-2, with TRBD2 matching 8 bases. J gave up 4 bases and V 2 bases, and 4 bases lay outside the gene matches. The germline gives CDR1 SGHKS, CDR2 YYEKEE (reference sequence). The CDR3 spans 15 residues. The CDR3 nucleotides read TGTGCCAGCAGCTTTATCGGGAGGGGCACCGGGGAGCTGTTTTTT. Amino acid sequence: CASSFIGRGTGELFF.

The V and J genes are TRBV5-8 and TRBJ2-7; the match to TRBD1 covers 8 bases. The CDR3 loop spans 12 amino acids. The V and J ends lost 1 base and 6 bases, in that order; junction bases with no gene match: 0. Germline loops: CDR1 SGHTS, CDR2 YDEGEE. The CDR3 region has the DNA TGTGCCAGCAGCTTGACAGGGGGCGAGCAGTACTTC. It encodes CASSLTGGEQYF.

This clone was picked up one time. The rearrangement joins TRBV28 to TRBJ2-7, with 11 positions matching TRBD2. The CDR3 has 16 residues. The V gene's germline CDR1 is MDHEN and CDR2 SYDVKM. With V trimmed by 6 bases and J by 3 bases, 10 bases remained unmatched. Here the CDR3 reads CASSLYPGTSGYEQYF. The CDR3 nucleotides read TGTGCCAGCAGCCTATACCCCGGGACTAGCGGCTACGAGCAGTACTTC. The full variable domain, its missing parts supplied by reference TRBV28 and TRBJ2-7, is DVKVTQSSRYLVKRTGEKVFLECVQDMDHENMFWYRQDPGLGLRLIYFSYDVKMKEKGDIPEGYSVSREKKERFSLILESASTNQTSMYLCASSLYPGTSGYEQYFGPGTRLTVT.

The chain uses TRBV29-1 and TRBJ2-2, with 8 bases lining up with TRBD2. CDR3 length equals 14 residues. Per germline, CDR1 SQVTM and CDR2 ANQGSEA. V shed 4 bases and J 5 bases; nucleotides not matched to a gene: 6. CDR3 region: CSVGSAGGTGELFF. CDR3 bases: TGCAGCGTTGGTTCCGCGGGAGGTACCGGGGAGCTGTTTTTT.

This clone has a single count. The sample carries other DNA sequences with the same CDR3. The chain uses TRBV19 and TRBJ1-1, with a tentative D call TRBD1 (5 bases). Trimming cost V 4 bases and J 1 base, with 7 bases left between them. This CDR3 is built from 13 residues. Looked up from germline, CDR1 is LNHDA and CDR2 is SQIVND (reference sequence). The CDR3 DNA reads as TGTGCCAGTAGTAAGGGGCCGAACACTGAAGCTTTCTTT. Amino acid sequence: CASSKGPNTEAFF.

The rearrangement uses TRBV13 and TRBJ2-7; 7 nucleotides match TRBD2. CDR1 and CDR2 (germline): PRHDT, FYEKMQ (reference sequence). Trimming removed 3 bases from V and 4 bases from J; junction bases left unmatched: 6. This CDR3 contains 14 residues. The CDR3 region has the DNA TGTGCCAGCAGCTTTGAGCGGGACCCATACGAGCAGTACTTC. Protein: CASSFERDPYEQYF. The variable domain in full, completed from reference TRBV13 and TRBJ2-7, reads AAGVIQSPRHLIKEKRETATLKCYPIPRHDTVYWYQQGPGQDPQFLISFYEKMQSDKGSIPDRFSAQQFSDYHSELNMSSLELGDSALYFCASSFERDPYEQYFGPGTRLTVT.

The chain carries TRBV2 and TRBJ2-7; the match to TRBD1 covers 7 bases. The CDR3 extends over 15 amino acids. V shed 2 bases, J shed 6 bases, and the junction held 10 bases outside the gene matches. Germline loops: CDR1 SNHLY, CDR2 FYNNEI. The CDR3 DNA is TGTGCCAGCAGTGAAACACGACAGGGAACGGGCGAGCAGTACTTC. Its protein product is CASSETRQGTGEQYF.

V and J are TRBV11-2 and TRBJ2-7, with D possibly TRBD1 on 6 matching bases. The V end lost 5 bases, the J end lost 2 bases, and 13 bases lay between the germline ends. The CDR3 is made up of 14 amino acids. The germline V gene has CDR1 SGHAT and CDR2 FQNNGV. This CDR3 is CASSPSRTAYEQYF. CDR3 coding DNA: TGTGCCAGCAGCCCCAGTCGGACAGCCTACGAGCAGTACTTC.

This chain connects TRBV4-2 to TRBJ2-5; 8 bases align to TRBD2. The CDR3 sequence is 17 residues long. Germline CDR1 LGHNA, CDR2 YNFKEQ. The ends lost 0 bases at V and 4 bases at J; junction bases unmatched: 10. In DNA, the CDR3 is TGTGCCAGCAGCCAAGATAGCCAAAGCGGGAGAACAGAGACCCAGTACTTC. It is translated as CASSQDSQSGRTETQYF.

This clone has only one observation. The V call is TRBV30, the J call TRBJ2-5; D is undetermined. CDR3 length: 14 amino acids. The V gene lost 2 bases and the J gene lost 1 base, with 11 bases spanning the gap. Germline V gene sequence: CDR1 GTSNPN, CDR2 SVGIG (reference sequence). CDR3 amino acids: CAWSPVPVQETQYF. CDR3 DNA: TGTGCCTGGAGTCCTGTCCCAGTCCAAGAGACCCAGTACTTC.

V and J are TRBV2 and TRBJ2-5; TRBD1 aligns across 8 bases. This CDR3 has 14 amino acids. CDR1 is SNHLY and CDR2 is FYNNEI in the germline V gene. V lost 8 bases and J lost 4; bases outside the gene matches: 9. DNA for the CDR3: TGTGCCAGCGGGATGGACAGGGCACGAGAGACCCAGTACTTC. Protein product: CASGMDRARETQYF.